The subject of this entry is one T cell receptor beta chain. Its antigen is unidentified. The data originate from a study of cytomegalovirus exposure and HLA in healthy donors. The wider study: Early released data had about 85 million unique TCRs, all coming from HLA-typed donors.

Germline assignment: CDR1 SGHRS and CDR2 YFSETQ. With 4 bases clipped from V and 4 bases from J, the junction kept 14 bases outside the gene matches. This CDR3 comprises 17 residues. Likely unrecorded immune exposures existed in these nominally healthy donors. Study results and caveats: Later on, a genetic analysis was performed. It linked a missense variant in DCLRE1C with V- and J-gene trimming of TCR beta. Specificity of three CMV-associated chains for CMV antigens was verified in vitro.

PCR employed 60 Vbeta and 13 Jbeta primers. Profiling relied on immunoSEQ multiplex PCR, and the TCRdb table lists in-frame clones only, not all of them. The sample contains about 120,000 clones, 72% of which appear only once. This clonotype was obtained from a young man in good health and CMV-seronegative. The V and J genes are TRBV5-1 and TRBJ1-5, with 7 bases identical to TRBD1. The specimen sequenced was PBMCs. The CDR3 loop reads CASSPDSGAGGNQPQHF. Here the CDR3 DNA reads TGCGCCAGCAGCCCGGATTCCGGGGCAGGGGGAAATCAGCCCCAGCATTTT.